This passage covers 30 T cell receptor beta chains from one sample sequenced in a study of blood T cell repertoires in COVID-19. The data were produced by immunoSEQ multiplex PCR, yet TCRdb's version contains in-frame clones alone and is incomplete. The sample includes 400,000 to 500,000 clones, about 88% of them seen just once. Sequenced: PBMCs or T cells enriched from blood (not recorded which). Every receptor here comes from a woman aged 18-30 years who had been exposed to COVID-19.

CDR3 sequence reads: CASSPSGGTGNTIYF. CDR3 bases: TGTGCCAGCAGCCCGAGTGGAGGGACTGGAAACACCATATATTTT. The V call is TRBV7-3, the J call TRBJ1-3, with D unclear. V lost 5 bases and J lost 2, with 13 bases in between. The CDR3 runs 15 residues. Germline CDR1 and CDR2: SGHTA and FQGTGA.

The V and J genes are TRBV6-2 or TRBV6-3 and TRBJ2-1; 9 bases map to TRBD2. The CDR3 has 16 residues. Germline trimming cut 2 bases from V and 0 bases from J; bases unmatched to any gene: 2. CDR1 and CDR2 (germline): MNHEY, SVGEGT. The CDR3 DNA reads as TGTGCCAGCAGTTACGGCGGGGGGGCCTCCTACAATGAGCAGTTCTTC. It specifies CASSYGGGASYNEQFF.

The rearrangement links TRBV3-1 (or the pseudogene TRBV3-2) to TRBJ2-2; 14 bases fit TRBD2. This CDR3 comprises 17 residues. CDR1 and CDR2 (germline): LGHDT, YNNKEL (reference sequence). J gave up 6 bases and V 0 bases, and 3 bases lay outside the gene matches. CDR3 sequence reads: CASSQEGLAGVPGELFF. The CDR3 DNA is TGTGCCAGCAGCCAAGAGGGACTAGCGGGAGTCCCCGGGGAGCTGTTTTTT.

The sample holds one count of this clone. The CDR3 here is CASSETGRETQYF. CDR3 DNA sequence: TGTGCCAGCAGTGAGACAGGGAGAGAGACCCAGTACTTC. The chain uses TRBV6-1 and TRBJ2-5; TRBD1 agrees at 7 bases. In germline, CDR1 is MNHNS, CDR2 SASEGT. V shed 3 bases, J shed 4 bases, and the junction held 2 bases outside the gene matches. This CDR3 contains 13 residues.

This sequence joins TRBV10-3 and TRBJ2-1; D is possibly TRBD1 (5 bases). This CDR3 is built from 12 residues. CDR1 is ENHRY, CDR2 SYGVKD, per germline. V lost 3 bases, J lost 10 bases, and 10 bases lay in between. CDR3 residues: CAISERDREQFF. DNA for the CDR3: TGTGCCATCAGTGAACGAGACAGAGAGCAGTTCTTC.

The rearrangement uses TRBV7-3 and TRBJ2-5; 7 nucleotides line up with TRBD1. Germline assignment: CDR1 SGHTA and CDR2 FQGTGA. The CDR3 consists of 14 residues. The V gene end was trimmed by 4 bases and the J gene end by 0 bases; junction bases not matched to a gene: 2. Here the CDR3 DNA reads TGTGCCAGCAGCTCGGGACAGTACCAAGAGACCCAGTACTTC. Its protein product is CASSSGQYQETQYF.

This clone has a handful of counts. V and J are TRBV9 and TRBJ1-2, with 7 bases matching TRBD1. The CDR3 extends over 15 amino acids. The V gene end was trimmed by 0 bases and the J gene end by 2 bases; junction bases not matched to a gene: 4. Germline assignment: CDR1 SGDLS and CDR2 YYNGEE. DNA of the CDR3: TGTGCCAGCAGCGTAGTCACGACAGGGAACTATGGCTACACCTTC. This gives the protein CASSVVTTGNYGYTF.

This clone showed up many times. The V and J genes are TRBV2 and TRBJ2-1, with 11 bases lining up with TRBD2. J lost 7 bases, V lost 3 bases, and 2 bases had no gene match. CDR3 length: 14 residues. Germline-derived CDR1 and CDR2 are SNHLY and FYNNEI. The CDR3 region is CASSEASGRNEQFF. In nucleotides, the CDR3 is TGTGCCAGCAGTGAGGCTAGCGGGAGGAATGAGCAGTTCTTC.

V and J are TRBV3-1 (or the pseudogene TRBV3-2) and TRBJ2-3, with 7 nucleotides matching TRBD2. Per germline, CDR1 LGHDT and CDR2 YNNKEL (reference sequence). The CDR3 has 14 amino acids. V shed 4 bases and J 0 bases; nucleotides not matched to a gene: 1. The CDR3 loop reads CASSRAGSTDTQYF. CDR3 DNA: TGTGCCAGCAGCCGAGCGGGAAGCACAGATACGCAGTATTTT.

The chain employs TRBV28 and TRBJ1-4; 8 bases are a match to TRBD1. Trimming cost V 2 bases and J 2 bases; bases outside gene matches: 4. Per germline, CDR1 MDHEN and CDR2 SYDVKM. The CDR3 consists of 16 residues. CDR3 DNA: TGTGCCAGCAGTTTAGTAGGGACAGGCACTAATGAAAAACTGTTTTTT. Its protein product is CASSLVGTGTNEKLFF.

This chain joins TRBV15 and TRBJ1-6; 7 bases map to TRBD1. The junction had 5 bases not matched to a gene; V was cut back by 0 bases and J by 9 bases. The germline CDR1 and CDR2 sequences are LNHNV and YYDKDF (reference sequence). The CDR3 loop spans 15 amino acids. For the CDR3, the DNA is TGTGCCACCAGCAGAGATGGCCAGGGGGGTTCACCCCTCCACTTT. This codes for CATSRDGQGGSPLHF. The whole variable domain, filled in from reference TRBV15 and TRBJ1-6, reads DAMVIQNPRYQVTQFGKPVTLSCSQTLNHNVMYWYQQKSSQAPKLLFHYYDKDFNNEADTPDNFQSRRPNTSFCFLDIRSPGLGDTAMYLCATSRDGQGGSPLHFGNGTRLTVT.

This chain connects TRBV12-3 or TRBV12-4 to TRBJ2-7, with D tentatively TRBD1 (6 bases). Trimming stripped 6 bases from V and 2 bases from J, with 11 bases between. This CDR3 contains 13 residues. The CDR3 nucleotides read TGTGCCAGCAGCACGGGACACCCCTACGAGCAGTACTTC. Protein: CASSTGHPYEQYF.

Points on this clone: The sample contains more than one DNA sequence encoding this CDR3. The chain is built from TRBV19 and TRBJ1-2, with 7 bases lining up with TRBD1. The CDR3 has 13 residues. V was pared by 7 bases and J by 4 bases, with 6 bases of the junction left unmatched. Germline CDR1 and CDR2: LNHDA and SQIVND (reference sequence). CDR3 protein: CASIGGPSYGYTF. The CDR3 DNA sequence: TGTGCCAGTATAGGGGGCCCAAGCTATGGCTACACCTTC.

The V call is TRBV7-8, the J call TRBJ2-7; 8 positions agree with TRBD1. With V trimmed by 2 bases and J by 7 bases, 10 bases remained unmatched. CDR1 and CDR2 (germline): SGHVS, FQNEAQ. This CDR3 contains 15 residues. The CDR3 here is CASSLYGQGAREQYF. CDR3 DNA: TGTGCCAGCAGCTTATACGGGCAGGGGGCGCGGGAGCAGTACTTC.

The chain joins TRBV27 to TRBJ1-4, with 8 bases identical to TRBD1. Trimming cost V 4 bases and J 7 bases; bases outside gene matches: 11. The CDR3 totals 16 residues. Germline assignment: CDR1 MNHEY and CDR2 SMNVEV (reference sequence). This chain's CDR3 is CASSSIRTGLSEKLFF. Written as DNA, the CDR3 is TGTGCCAGCAGTTCCATTAGGACAGGGCTGAGTGAAAAACTGTTTTTT.

This rearrangement joins TRBV18 to TRBJ2-7; TRBD1 matches 10 bases. Germline V gene lookup returns CDR1 KGHSH and CDR2 LQKENI. The CDR3 consists of 16 residues. V trimming: 6 bases; J trimming: 3 bases; junction bases outside the gene matches: 11. The CDR3 loop is CASSQRRTGGNYEQYF. The DNA for the CDR3 is TGTGCCAGCTCGCAAAGGAGGACAGGGGGGAACTACGAGCAGTACTTC.

This chain connects TRBV4-2 to TRBJ2-1, with D possibly TRBD2 on 6 matching bases. CDR3 length: 16 amino acids. Germline V gene lookup returns CDR1 LGHNA and CDR2 YNFKEQ. V was trimmed by 0 bases and J by 8 bases, leaving 17 bases between them. CDR3 DNA sequence: TGTGCCAGCAGCCAAGAAGCGGGTGGGGCCGGGGATGAGCAGTTCTTC. Translated, it gives CASSQEAGGAGDEQFF.

This clone has only one observation. J is TRBJ2-1 and V is TRBV19; no clear D. CDR3 length: 15 residues. The V and J ends lost 5 bases and 7 bases respectively, with 18 bases between them. Germline assignment: CDR1 LNHDA and CDR2 SQIVND (reference sequence). As DNA, the CDR3 is TGTGCCAGTAGTGGGTCCAGGCTGACGCAGAATGAGCAGTTCTTC. This codes for CASSGSRLTQNEQFF.

The gene calls are TRBV24-1 and TRBJ2-1; D ambiguous. The germline CDR1 and CDR2 sequences are KGHDR and SFDVKD. Trimming stripped 5 bases from V and 6 bases from J, with 10 bases between. CDR3 length: 13 amino acids. The CDR3 coding sequence is TGTGCCACCAGTGGGGCAGGAATCAATGAGCAGTTCTTC. Its protein product is CATSGAGINEQFF.

This chain joins TRBV28 and TRBJ2-5, with a tentative D call TRBD2 (6 bases). Trimming took off 8 bases at V and 5 bases at J, with 18 bases between the two ends. Germline V gives CDR1 MDHEN, CDR2 SYDVKM. This CDR3 spans 14 amino acids. The CDR3, as DNA: TGTGCCAGCGGTTGGAGGGGAAGCAGGGAGACCCAGTACTTC. Translated, it gives CASGWRGSRETQYF. Combining the CDR3 with reference TRBV28 and TRBJ2-5 gives the whole variable domain DVKVTQSSRYLVKRTGEKVFLECVQDMDHENMFWYRQDPGLGLRLIYFSYDVKMKEKGDIPEGYSVSREKKERFSLILESASTNQTSMYLCASGWRGSRETQYFGPGTRLLVL.

The rearrangement joins TRBV19 to TRBJ2-7; 8 nucleotides line up with TRBD1. The CDR3 runs to 16 residues. Trimming cost V 2 bases and J 1 base; bases outside gene matches: 7. Per germline, CDR1 LNHDA and CDR2 SQIVND (reference sequence). This CDR3 is CASSISSDRASYEQYF. Here the CDR3 DNA reads TGTGCCAGTAGTATAAGCTCGGACAGGGCGTCCTACGAGCAGTACTTC.

This chain links TRBV27 with TRBJ2-3; D is unclear. The germline CDR1 and CDR2 sequences are MNHEY and SMNVEV (reference sequence). Trimming took 3 bases from V and 1 from J, leaving 8 bases between them. The CDR3 consists of 14 residues. CDR3 coding DNA: TGTGCCAGCAGTTTCTCCCGAGGCACAGATACGCAGTATTTT. Residues: CASSFSRGTDTQYF.

V gene TRBV7-8 combines with J gene TRBJ2-1, with TRBD1 matching 9 bases. The CDR3 sequence is 15 residues long. CDR1 is SGHVS and CDR2 is FQNEAQ in the germline V gene. V lost 5 bases and J lost 2; bases outside the gene matches: 4. The CDR3 DNA reads as TGTGCCAGCAGCGCCCGGGACAGGGCCTACAATGAGCAGTTCTTC. Translating it yields CASSARDRAYNEQFF.

The V gene is TRBV2, the J gene TRBJ1-1; no reliable D call. The CDR3 spans 13 residues. From germline, CDR1 is SNHLY and CDR2 FYNNEI. V was clipped by 2 bases and J by 1 base, with 5 bases between them. The CDR3 nucleotides read TGTGCCAGCAGTGAATTCGGGAACACTGAAGCTTTCTTT. Protein product: CASSEFGNTEAFF.

The chain joins TRBV29-1 to TRBJ2-1; TRBD1 agrees at 7 bases. Germline V gene data show CDR1 as SQVTM and CDR2 as ANQGSEA. The length of the CDR3 is 12 residues. V lost 1 base to trimming and J lost 15 bases; unmatched junction nucleotides: 9. CDR3 in amino acids: CSVEVRDSLPFF. DNA for the CDR3: TGCAGCGTTGAAGTGAGGGACAGTTTACCGTTCTTC.

This chain connects TRBV6-2 or TRBV6-3 to TRBJ2-2; 8 positions match TRBD1. CDR3 size: 15 residues. The V and J ends lost 2 bases and 7 bases, in that order; junction bases with no gene match: 6. Germline CDR1 reads MNHEY; CDR2 reads SVGEGT. CDR3 sequence (DNA): TGTGCCAGCAGTTACGGGCAGGGGGCAGTCGGGGAGCTGTTTTTT. Encoded protein: CASSYGQGAVGELFF.

This chain connects TRBV7-2 to TRBJ2-5; 14 bases align to TRBD2. The CDR3 runs 15 residues. The V and J ends lost 4 bases and 7 bases, in that order; junction bases with no gene match: 5. The germline CDR1 and CDR2 sequences are SGHTA and FQGNSA. The CDR3 here is CASSWGLAGEGTQYF. The CDR3, as DNA: TGTGCCAGCAGCTGGGGACTAGCGGGGGAGGGGACCCAGTACTTC. The variable domain in full, completed from reference TRBV7-2 and TRBJ2-5, reads GAGVSQSPSNKVTEKGKDVELRCDPISGHTALYWYRQSLGQGLEFLIYFQGNSAPDKSGLPSDRFSAERTGGSVSTLTIQRTQQEDSAVYLCASSWGLAGEGTQYFGPGTRLLVL.

CDR3 DNA sequence: TGTGCCAGCAGCTTCCACGCCCCCGGGACAGGGATAGGTCAGCCCCAGCATTTT. This sequence encodes CASSFHAPGTGIGQPQHF. This chain connects TRBV7-2 to TRBJ1-5; TRBD1 matches at 9 bases. With V trimmed by 3 bases and J by 6 bases, 15 bases remained unmatched. The germline gives CDR1 SGHTA, CDR2 FQGNSA. The CDR3 consists of 18 residues.

The CDR3 region is CASSLGGGATQETQYF. The CDR3 DNA follows: TGTGCCAGCAGCTTAGGTGGAGGGGCCACCCAAGAGACCCAGTACTTC. The gene calls are TRBV11-2 and TRBJ2-5; possible D gene TRBD2, 6 bases. The CDR3 length is 16 residues. CDR1 is SGHAT and CDR2 is FQNNGV in the germline V gene. V dropped 1 base and J dropped 1 base, with 13 bases sitting between them.

The gene calls are TRBV5-1 and TRBJ1-2; TRBD1 matches at 11 bases. Germline CDR1 SGHRS, CDR2 YFSETQ. This CDR3 spans 16 amino acids. The ends lost 5 bases at V and 5 bases at J; junction bases unmatched: 11. The DNA for the CDR3 is TGCGCCAGCAGTTTTGGACAGGGGGCTTTGGATTATGGCTACACCTTC. Encoded protein: CASSFGQGALDYGYTF.